The 14 T cell receptor beta chains in this list originate from one sample, sequenced in a study of shared clonotypes between healthy human individuals. Clones were sequenced by immunoSEQ multiplex PCR, and TCRdb holds only the in-frame ones, with some missing. The data contain more than 2,000,000 clones, roughly nine tenths of them seen just once; the ten biggest clones take up roughly 0.14%. Sequencing was performed on naive CD4+ T cells sorted from blood. The subset denotes: CD45RA+ positively selected. The receptor set was obtained from a man younger than 35 in good health.

The V gene is TRBV9, the J gene TRBJ1-2, with 11 bases fitting TRBD1. This CDR3 is 15 amino acids long. With 5 bases clipped from V and 4 bases from J, the junction kept 7 bases outside the gene matches. Germline-derived CDR1 and CDR2 are SGDLS and YYNGEE. The CDR3 loop reads CASRSGQGDFYGYTF. The DNA of the CDR3 is TGTGCCAGCAGGTCGGGACAGGGGGATTTCTATGGCTACACCTTC.

The J gene is TRBJ2-5, the V gene TRBV7-6; tentative D call: TRBD2 (6 bases). The CDR3 is made up of 15 amino acids. Looked up from germline, CDR1 is SGHVS and CDR2 is FNYEAQ. Trimming pared 2 bases from V and 5 bases from J, leaving 15 bases between. CDR3 coding DNA: TGTGCCAGCAGCTTACTCGGGACTTTGGAGGAGACCCAGTACTTC. Translated, it gives CASSLLGTLEETQYF.

This clone was found once. The chain joins TRBV7-6 to TRBJ1-1; a weak D match, TRBD1 (5 bases). The CDR3 spans 16 residues. Germline CDR1 reads SGHVS; CDR2 reads FNYEAQ. Trimming took off 9 bases at V and 0 bases at J, with 20 bases between the two ends. CDR3 loop: CARPGGGRPMNTEAFF. Here the CDR3 DNA reads TGTGCCAGGCCTGGGGGGGGTCGGCCCATGAACACTGAAGCTTTCTTT.

Here the CDR3 reads CASSTGASGANVLTF. The DNA of the CDR3 is TGTGCCAGCAGTACCGGGGCCTCTGGGGCCAACGTCCTGACTTTC. The chain links TRBV6-5 to TRBJ2-6, with D perhaps matching TRBD1 or TRBD2 (5 bases each). CDR1 and CDR2 (germline): MNHEY, SVGAGI. V was shortened by 5 bases and J by 0 bases, with 8 bases between the two germline ends. There are 15 residues in the CDR3.

This chain uses TRBV13 with TRBJ2-7, with D possibly being TRBD1 (6 bases). Germline assignment: CDR1 PRHDT and CDR2 FYEKMQ (reference sequence). V was clipped by 5 bases and J by 6 bases, with 20 bases between them. CDR3 length: 15 amino acids. CDR3 sequence (DNA): TGTGCCAGCAGCCCGAGGCTGGACAGTCGAGCCGAGCAGTACTTC. Translated: CASSPRLDSRAEQYF.

The chain recombines TRBV25-1 with TRBJ2-7; TRBD2 aligns across 13 bases. Germline V lookup: CDR1 MGHDK, CDR2 SYGVNS. This CDR3 spans 17 amino acids. V shed 4 bases, J shed 0 bases, and the junction held 6 bases outside the gene matches. CDR3 DNA: TGTGCCAGCAGTGCGACTAGCGGGAGGCCGGACTCCTACGAGCAGTACTTC. It specifies CASSATSGRPDSYEQYF.

This rearrangement joins TRBV5-1 to TRBJ2-1, with 8 bases aligning to TRBD1. The CDR3 has 16 residues. CDR1 SGHRS and CDR2 YFSETQ come from the germline V gene. V shed 0 bases, J shed 7 bases, and the junction held 9 bases outside the gene matches. The CDR3 DNA reads as TGCGCCAGCAGCTTGGGTCCCCCGCAGGGGGCGAATGAGCAGTTCTTC. Translation: CASSLGPPQGANEQFF.

The V gene is TRBV19, the J gene TRBJ2-1; 10 bases line up with TRBD2. CDR3 length: 18 residues. V lost 6 bases to trimming and J lost 3 bases; unmatched junction nucleotides: 14. Germline CDR1 reads LNHDA; CDR2 reads SQIVND (reference sequence). Here the CDR3 reads CASSWGLLAGVRYNEQFF. CDR3 sequence (DNA): TGTGCCAGTAGCTGGGGACTTCTAGCGGGAGTGCGCTACAATGAGCAGTTCTTC.

The chain has TRBV6-5 and TRBJ2-7, with TRBD2 matching over 7 bases. The V segment lost 7 bases and the J segment 0 bases; nucleotides outside the gene matches: 6. This CDR3 has 14 amino acids. The V gene's germline CDR1 is MNHEY and CDR2 SVGAGI. The CDR3, as DNA: TGTGCCAGCACTCGGGGAGGGGCCTCCTACGAGCAGTACTTC. This codes for CASTRGGASYEQYF.

The V call is TRBV7-2, the J call TRBJ2-1, with D perhaps matching TRBD2 (5 bases). V dropped 5 bases and J dropped 7 bases, with 6 bases sitting between them. The CDR3 runs to 11 residues. Germline CDR1 SGHTA, CDR2 FQGNSA. The CDR3, as DNA: TGTGCCAGCAGCCGGACTAATGAGCAGTTCTTC. Protein sequence: CASSRTNEQFF.

The chain joins TRBV28 to TRBJ2-2, with D perhaps TRBD2 (6 bases). The V end lost 7 bases, the J end lost 6 bases, and 12 bases lay between the germline ends. The CDR3 is made up of 13 amino acids. CDR1 is MDHEN, CDR2 SYDVKM, per germline. CDR3 coding DNA: TGTGCCAGCAACACGGGGGTGTCCGGGGAGCTGTTTTTT. Protein product: CASNTGVSGELFF.

With regard to this clone: The same CDR3 is also encoded by other DNA sequences in this sample. The chain combines TRBV6-1 with TRBJ2-3; tentative D call: TRBD1 (6 bases). Trimming took off 6 bases at V and 1 base at J, with 8 bases between the two ends. The CDR3 runs 13 residues. The germline V gene has CDR1 MNHNS and CDR2 SASEGT. The CDR3 DNA sequence: TGTGCCAGCAGAAGGACAGGCACAGATACGCAGTATTTT. It is translated as CASRRTGTDTQYF.

The V call is TRBV5-1, the J call TRBJ1-3; D is undetermined. From germline, CDR1 is SGHRS and CDR2 YFSETQ. The CDR3 loop spans 15 amino acids. Trimming took off 2 bases at V and 4 bases at J, with 13 bases between the two ends. The CDR3 nucleotides are TGCGCCAGCAGCTTTGCTGGGTCTTCGGGAAACACCATATATTTT. Translating gives CASSFAGSSGNTIYF.

The chain joins TRBV18 to TRBJ1-2; D unresolved. V lost 1 base and J 0 bases, leaving 12 bases between the germline ends. Germline V gene data show CDR1 as KGHSH and CDR2 as LQKENI. This CDR3 comprises 16 residues. The CDR3 DNA reads TGTGCCAGCTCACCACTCACTACCGCCGCTAACTATGGCTACACCTTC. It is translated as CASSPLTTAANYGYTF.